The text below deals with one T cell receptor beta chain. All enrollees were about 18 to 95 years old and from fewer than 25 US areas. Cohorts were assigned according to the clinical history that participants reported. This entry belongs to a study of blood T cell repertoires in COVID-19. Source study methods: Estimates of nucleated cell counts were drawn from the amplification of reference gene primers. The repertoire was sequenced with immunoSEQ multiplex PCR; TCRdb's copy has only in-frame clones and lacks some. V and J calls and clone size follow that table, whereas D and trimming were derived from the DNA. This table holds about 300,000 clones, around 87% found once. The CDR3 length is 13 residues. The V segment lost 5 bases and the J segment 1 base; nucleotides outside the gene matches: 1.

The chain has TRBV12-3 or TRBV12-4 and TRBJ1-2, with TRBD1 matching over 7 bases. This TCR was recovered from a woman aged 18-29 years with acute COVID-19. The sequencing input was PBMCs or T cells enriched from blood (not recorded which). CDR3 residues: CASSRDSNYGYTF. The DNA of the CDR3 is TGTGCCAGCAGTCGGGACAGTAACTATGGCTACACCTTC.